The 13 T cell receptor beta chains below all came from one sample that was sequenced in a study of OX40 agonist ivuxolimab in advanced cancers. Here immunoSEQ multiplex PCR was the method, and the copy in TCRdb shows in-frame clones only, minus some. The sample contains roughly 70,000 clones, about nine tenths of which appear only once. Here the sequenced sample was CD4+ or CD8+ T cells sorted from blood, taken in a trial of the OX40 agonist ivuxolimab. All receptors come from an adult with an advanced solid tumor such as melanoma, head and neck, liver or kidney cancer.

V is TRBV5-1 and J is TRBJ2-5; TRBD2 aligns across 10 bases. Germline loops: CDR1 SGHRS, CDR2 YFSETQ. The CDR3 is 16 amino acids. The junction had 4 bases not matched to a gene; V was cut back by 0 bases and J by 2 bases. CDR3 sequence: CASSLAIAGGQETQYF. In nucleotides, the CDR3 is TGCGCCAGCAGCTTGGCGATAGCGGGGGGTCAAGAGACCCAGTACTTC.

The chain has TRBV30 and TRBJ1-1, with 7 bases lining up with TRBD1. This CDR3 has 14 residues. Unmatched junction bases numbered 9, after V lost 4 bases and J lost 4 bases. Germline V gene lookup returns CDR1 GTSNPN and CDR2 SVGIG (reference sequence). The CDR3 coding sequence is TGTGCCTGGATGAGGGCCGGGACAGTCACTGAAGCTTTCTTT. Translated: CAWMRAGTVTEAFF. The entire variable domain, with the rest obtained from reference TRBV30 and TRBJ1-1, is as follows: SQTIHQWPATLVQPVGSPLSLECTVEGTSNPNLYWYRQAAGRGLQLLFYSVGIGQISSEVPQNLSASRPQDRQFILSSKKLLLSDSGFYLCAWMRAGTVTEAFFGQGTRLTVV.

J is TRBJ2-1 and V is TRBV4-2; 8 bases agree with TRBD1. Germline trimming cut 1 base from V and 4 bases from J; bases unmatched to any gene: 9. The CDR3 is made up of 17 amino acids. The germline V gene encodes CDR1 LGHNA and CDR2 YNFKEQ. The CDR3 DNA is TGTGCCAGCAGCCAAGTCGGATCAGGGGGCGCGTACAATGAGCAGTTCTTC. Its protein is CASSQVGSGGAYNEQFF.

The chain couples TRBV7-2 to TRBJ2-1; 9 bases are a match to TRBD2. Germline CDR1 and CDR2: SGHTA and FQGNSA. The trim removed 1 base at V and 3 bases at J, leaving 4 bases unmatched. The CDR3 extends over 16 amino acids. DNA of the CDR3: TGTGCCAGCAGCTTAGAAGGTAGCGGGGGCTACAATGAGCAGTTCTTC. Translated, it gives CASSLEGSGGYNEQFF.

The genes are TRBV5-1 and TRBJ2-6, with 9 bases matching TRBD1. V was clipped by 2 bases and J by 4 bases; unmatched bases: 10. This CDR3 spans 18 amino acids. CDR1 is SGHRS and CDR2 is YFSETQ in the germline V gene. CDR3 residues: CASSLEGQGNSGANVLTF. CDR3 DNA sequence: TGCGCCAGCAGCTTAGAAGGACAGGGGAATTCGGGGGCCAACGTCCTGACTTTC.

The chain combines TRBV7-7 with TRBJ2-1; 14 bases fit TRBD2. V shed 5 bases and J 8 bases; nucleotides not matched to a gene: 8. CDR3 length equals 16 residues. Germline values: CDR1 SSHAT, CDR2 FNYEAQ (reference sequence). The CDR3 DNA reads as TGTGCCAGCAGCCTGACTAGCGGGAGGGAGGATCATGAGCAGTTCTTC. Its protein product is CASSLTSGREDHEQFF.

This clone came up a few times. The chain combines TRBV11-2 with TRBJ1-6; D gene uncertain. The CDR3 is made up of 13 amino acids. The V end lost 3 bases, the J end lost 9 bases, and 9 bases lay between the germline ends. Germline V CDR1 and CDR2: SGHAT, FQNNGV. The CDR3 here is CASSFYGVSPLHF. CDR3 bases: TGTGCCAGCAGCTTTTACGGCGTTTCACCCCTCCACTTT. The full variable domain, with the rest looked up from reference TRBV11-2 and TRBJ1-6, is EAGVAQSPRYKIIEKRQSVAFWCNPISGHATLYWYQQILGQGPKLLIQFQNNGVVDDSQLPKDRFSAERLKGVDSTLKIQPAKLEDSAVYLCASSFYGVSPLHFGNGTRLTVT.

V and J are TRBV13 and TRBJ2-1; 8 bases match TRBD2. The V gene end was trimmed by 1 base and the J gene end by 8 bases; junction bases not matched to a gene: 13. Germline V CDR1 and CDR2: PRHDT, FYEKMQ (reference sequence). The CDR3 contains 17 residues. Written as DNA, the CDR3 is TGTGCCAGCAGCTTAGTAGTTGGGACTAGGATCTCTGATGAGCAGTTCTTC. This encodes CASSLVVGTRISDEQFF. The full variable domain, its missing parts supplied by reference TRBV13 and TRBJ2-1, is AAGVIQSPRHLIKEKRETATLKCYPIPRHDTVYWYQQGPGQDPQFLISFYEKMQSDKGSIPDRFSAQQFSDYHSELNMSSLELGDSALYFCASSLVVGTRISDEQFFGPGTRLTVL.

The gene calls are TRBV27 and TRBJ2-2; D is unclear. The V end lost 0 bases, the J end lost 3 bases, and 5 bases lay between the germline ends. This CDR3 has 14 residues. The V gene's germline CDR1 is MNHEY and CDR2 SMNVEV (reference sequence). The CDR3 DNA reads as TGTGCCAGCAGTTTATCGGGGTACACCGGGGAGCTGTTTTTT. Amino acid sequence: CASSLSGYTGELFF.

The chain is built from TRBV25-1 and TRBJ1-1; D perhaps matches TRBD1 (6 bases). Per the germline V gene, CDR1 is MGHDK and CDR2 is SYGVNS. This CDR3 is 18 amino acids long. Between the trimmed V and J ends, which lost 1 base and 3 bases, there was a span of 21 bases. In DNA, the CDR3 is TGTGCCAGCAGTGAATCCCCAGGGAGGGGGAAGGGGTACACTGAAGCTTTCTTT. Translating gives CASSESPGRGKGYTEAFF.

V is TRBV6-1 and J is TRBJ1-5, with a possible D match to TRBD1 (6 bases). From germline, CDR1 is MNHNS and CDR2 SASEGT. The CDR3 has 16 amino acids. V shed 4 bases and J shed 0 bases, with 13 bases lying between them. This chain's CDR3 is CASSANTGISNQPQHF. Here the CDR3 DNA reads TGTGCCAGCAGTGCCAATACAGGGATTAGCAATCAGCCCCAGCATTTT.

V is TRBV6-5 and J is TRBJ1-1, with D unresolved. V lost 7 bases, J lost 6 bases, and 21 bases lay in between. The CDR3 has 15 residues. Germline values: CDR1 MNHEY, CDR2 SVGAGI. CDR3 nucleotides: TGTGCCAGCAATCCCTTTGCGGCAGGCAACGCTGAAGCTTTCTTT. Its protein product is CASNPFAAGNAEAFF.

V gene TRBV28 combines with J gene TRBJ1-3; the D is unclear. The CDR3 is 16 amino acids. Trimming took 7 bases from V and 4 from J, leaving 20 bases between them. CDR1 and CDR2 from the germline V gene are MDHEN and SYDVKM. The CDR3 region has the DNA TGTGCCAGCACCGAACCCCAAGGGCGACTGGGAAACACCATATATTTT. Translating it yields CASTEPQGRLGNTIYF. Full variable domain (rest looked up from reference TRBV28 and TRBJ1-3): DVKVTQSSRYLVKRTGEKVFLECVQDMDHENMFWYRQDPGLGLRLIYFSYDVKMKEKGDIPEGYSVSREKKERFSLILESASTNQTSMYLCASTEPQGRLGNTIYFGEGSWLTVV.